This T cell receptor (beta chain) was observed in a study of OX40 agonist ivuxolimab in advanced cancers. Losses at the gene ends were 0 bases for V and 4 bases for J; bases not matched to a gene: 8. Germline V gene lookup returns CDR1 MRHNA and CDR2 SNTAGT. The CDR3 loop spans 17 amino acids. Profiled with immunoSEQ multiplex PCR; TCRdb holds only in-frame clones, not every one. The table records fewer than 65,000 clones, 75% to 90% of them present only once. Sampling times: baseline, cycle 4 day 1, cycle 7 day 1. This chain connects TRBV6-4 to TRBJ2-3; 9 nucleotides align to TRBD1. The receptor comes from an adult with an advanced solid tumor such as melanoma, head and neck, liver or kidney cancer. The sequences come from CD4+ or CD8+ T cells sorted from blood, collected in a trial of the OX40 agonist ivuxolimab. The CDR3 nucleotides are TGTGCCAGCAGTGACTCGGGACAGGGTAATTCGTCAGATACGCAGTATTTT. Translating gives CASSDSGQGNSSDTQYF.